This record concerns one T cell receptor beta chain sequence. This entry belongs to a study of blood T cell repertoires in COVID-19. The overall study: The origin of the acute and convalescent COVID-19 samples was the United States, Italy and Spain. PBMCs, B-cell-depleted T cells, or T cells provided the cDNA or gDNA that made up the material.

The ends lost 1 base at V and 3 bases at J; junction bases unmatched: 2. Germline CDR1 and CDR2: LGHNA and YSLEER. The CDR3 covers 15 residues. Original methodology: Reference gene primer amplification yielded estimated nucleated cell counts. Here immunoSEQ multiplex PCR was the method, and the copy in TCRdb shows in-frame clones only, minus some. The V and J calls and clone size were taken over from that table, and D and trimming were inferred from the DNA. The sample holds about 110,000 clones; roughly 84% are singletons and the top ten take roughly 8%. V and J are TRBV4-3 and TRBJ1-5; 8 bases agree with TRBD1. The clonotype originates from a woman in her thirties or forties with acute or convalescent COVID-19. The sequenced sample was peripheral blood. DNA of the CDR3: TGCGCCAGCAGCCAAGGGACAGGGCACAATCAGCCCCAGCATTTT. It encodes CASSQGTGHNQPQHF.